This T cell receptor (beta chain) comes out of a study of shared clonotypes between healthy human individuals. Sequenced by immunoSEQ multiplex PCR; TCRdb stores in-frame clones only, minus some. The sample carries 2.3 million or so clones, approximately 95% recorded once. The germline V gene has CDR1 MNHEY and CDR2 SMNVEV (reference sequence). V lost 4 bases, J lost 4 bases, and 19 bases lay in between. The CDR3 has 16 residues. The sample was naive CD4+ T cells from PBMCs. As to subset: CD45RA+ positively selected. The gene calls are TRBV27 and TRBJ1-2; D remains ambiguous. This sequence originates from a man between 18 and 29 years old in good health. Some clones in this sample may be carry-over from other donors' samples. CDR3 amino acids: CASSYNPVIRGYGYTF. Here the CDR3 DNA reads TGTGCCAGCAGTTACAACCCCGTTATTCGGGGCTATGGCTACACCTTC.